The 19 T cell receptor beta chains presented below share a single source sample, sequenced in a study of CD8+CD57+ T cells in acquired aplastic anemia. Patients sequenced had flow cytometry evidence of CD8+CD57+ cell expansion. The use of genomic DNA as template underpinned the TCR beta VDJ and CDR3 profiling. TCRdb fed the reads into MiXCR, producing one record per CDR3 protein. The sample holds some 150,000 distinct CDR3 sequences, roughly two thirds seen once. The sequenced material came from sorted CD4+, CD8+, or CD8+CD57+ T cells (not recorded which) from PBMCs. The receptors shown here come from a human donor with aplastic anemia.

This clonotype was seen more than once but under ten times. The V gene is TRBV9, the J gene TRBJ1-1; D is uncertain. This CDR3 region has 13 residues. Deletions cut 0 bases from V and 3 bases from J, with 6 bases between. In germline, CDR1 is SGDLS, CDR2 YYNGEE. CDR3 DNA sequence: TGTGCCAGCAGCGTAGCTTTTGACACTGAAGCTTTCTTT. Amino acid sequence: CASSVAFDTEAFF. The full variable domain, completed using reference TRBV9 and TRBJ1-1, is DSGVTQTPKHLITATGQRVTLRCSPRSGDLSVYWYQQSLDQGLQFLIQYYNGEERAKGNILERFSAQQFPDLHSELNLSSLELGDSALYFCASSVAFDTEAFFGQGTRLTVV.

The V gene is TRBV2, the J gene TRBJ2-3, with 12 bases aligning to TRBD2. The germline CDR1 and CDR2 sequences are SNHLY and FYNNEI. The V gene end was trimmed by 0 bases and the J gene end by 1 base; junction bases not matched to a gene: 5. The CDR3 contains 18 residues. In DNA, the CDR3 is TGTGCCAGCAGTGAAGCGCTCCGGACTAGCGGGGGCACAGATACGCAGTATTTT. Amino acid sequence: CASSEALRTSGGTDTQYF. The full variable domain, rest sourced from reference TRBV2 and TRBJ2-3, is EPEVTQTPSHQVTQMGQEVILRCVPISNHLYFYWYRQILGQKVEFLVSFYNNEISEKSEIFDDQFSVERPDGSNFTLKIRSTKLEDSAMYFCASSEALRTSGGTDTQYFGPGTRLTVL.

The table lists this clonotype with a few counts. CDR3 nucleotide sequence: TGTGCCAGCAGCCCCGTCGACAGGGGGCCCACCTACGAGCAGTACTTC. It codes for CASSPVDRGPTYEQYF. The chain employs TRBV7-3 and TRBJ2-7, with 10 bases lining up with TRBD1. CDR3 size: 16 residues. Looked up from germline, CDR1 is SGHTA and CDR2 is FQGTGA. V was pared by 5 bases and J by 2 bases, with 9 bases of the junction left unmatched.

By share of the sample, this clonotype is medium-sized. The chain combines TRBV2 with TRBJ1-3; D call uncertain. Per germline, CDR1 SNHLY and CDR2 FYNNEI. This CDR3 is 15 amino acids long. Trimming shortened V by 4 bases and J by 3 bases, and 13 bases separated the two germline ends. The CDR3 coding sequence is TGTGCCAGCAGTGGTCCAGCCGATATTGGAAACACCATATATTTT. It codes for CASSGPADIGNTIYF.

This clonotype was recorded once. CDR3: CSARDGGRVYNEQFF. CDR3 sequence (DNA): TGCAGTGCTAGAGATGGCGGGAGGGTCTACAATGAGCAGTTCTTC. The gene calls are TRBV20-1 and TRBJ2-1; TRBD2 matches at 9 bases. In germline, CDR1 is DFQATT, CDR2 SNEGSKA (reference sequence). The V segment lost 0 bases and the J segment 3 bases; nucleotides outside the gene matches: 3. The CDR3 loop spans 15 amino acids.

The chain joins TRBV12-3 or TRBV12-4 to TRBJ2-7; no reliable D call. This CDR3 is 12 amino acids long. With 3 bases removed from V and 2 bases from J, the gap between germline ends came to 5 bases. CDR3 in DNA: TGTGCCAGCAGTTTGGATGCCTACGAGCAGTACTTC. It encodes CASSLDAYEQYF.

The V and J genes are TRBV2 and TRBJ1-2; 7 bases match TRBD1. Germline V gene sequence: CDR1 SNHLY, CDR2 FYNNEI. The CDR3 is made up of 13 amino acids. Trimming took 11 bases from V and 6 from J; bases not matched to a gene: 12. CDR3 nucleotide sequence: TGTGCCGACACCAGGGGGGGCAGGGATGGCTACACCTTC. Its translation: CADTRGGRDGYTF.

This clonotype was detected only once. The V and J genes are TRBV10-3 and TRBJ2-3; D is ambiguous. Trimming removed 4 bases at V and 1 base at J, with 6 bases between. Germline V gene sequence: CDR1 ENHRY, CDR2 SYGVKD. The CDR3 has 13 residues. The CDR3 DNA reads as TGTGCCATCAGTGGGGCCGGCACAGATACGCAGTATTTT. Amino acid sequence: CAISGAGTDTQYF.

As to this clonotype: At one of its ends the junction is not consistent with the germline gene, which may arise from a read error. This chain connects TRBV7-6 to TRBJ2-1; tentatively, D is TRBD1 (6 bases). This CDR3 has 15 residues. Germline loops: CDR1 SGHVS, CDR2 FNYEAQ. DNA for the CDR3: TGCGCCAGCAGCTTGTCTGGGGACAATTACAATGAGCAGTTCTTC. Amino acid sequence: CASSLSGDNYNEQFF.

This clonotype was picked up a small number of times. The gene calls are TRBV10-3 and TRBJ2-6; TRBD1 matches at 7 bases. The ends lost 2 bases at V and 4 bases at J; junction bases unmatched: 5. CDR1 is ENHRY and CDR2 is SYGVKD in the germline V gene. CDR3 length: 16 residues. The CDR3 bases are TGTGCCATCAGTGAGGCAGGGGGTAGAGGGGCCAACGTCCTGACTTTC. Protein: CAISEAGGRGANVLTF.

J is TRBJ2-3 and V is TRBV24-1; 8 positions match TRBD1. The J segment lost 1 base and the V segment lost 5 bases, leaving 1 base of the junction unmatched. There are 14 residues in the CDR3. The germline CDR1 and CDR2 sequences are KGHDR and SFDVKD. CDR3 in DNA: TGTGCCACCAGTGTACAGGGGGGCACAGATACGCAGTATTTT. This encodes CATSVQGGTDTQYF.

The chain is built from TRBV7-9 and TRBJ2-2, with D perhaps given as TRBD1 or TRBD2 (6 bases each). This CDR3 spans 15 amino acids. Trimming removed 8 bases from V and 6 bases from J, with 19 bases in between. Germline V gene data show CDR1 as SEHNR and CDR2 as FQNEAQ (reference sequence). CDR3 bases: TGTGCCAGCGTCTTGGGGGGCAGGGAGTCCGGGGAGCTGTTTTTT. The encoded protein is CASVLGGRESGELFF.

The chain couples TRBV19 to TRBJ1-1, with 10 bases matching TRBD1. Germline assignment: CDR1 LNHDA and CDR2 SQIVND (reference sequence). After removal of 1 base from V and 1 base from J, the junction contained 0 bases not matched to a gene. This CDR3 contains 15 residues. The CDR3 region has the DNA TGTGCCAGTAGTATAGGGGACAGGGGGAACACTGAAGCTTTCTTT. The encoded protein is CASSIGDRGNTEAFF.

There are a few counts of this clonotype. CDR3 in DNA: TGCGCCAGCAAAGTAGCGGGGGGGTCGTTCGAACAGTTCTTC. Its translation is CASKVAGGSFEQFF. V and J are TRBV10-2 and TRBJ2-1; 11 bases are shared with TRBD2. This CDR3 spans 14 amino acids. Trimming removed 7 bases from V and 13 bases from J; junction bases left unmatched: 12. Germline V gene data show CDR1 as WSHSY and CDR2 as SAAADI.

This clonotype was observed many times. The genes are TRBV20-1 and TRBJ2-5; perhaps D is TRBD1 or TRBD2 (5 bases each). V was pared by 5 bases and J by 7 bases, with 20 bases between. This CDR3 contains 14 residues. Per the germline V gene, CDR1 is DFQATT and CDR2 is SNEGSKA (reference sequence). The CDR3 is CSALFRDAPGTQYF. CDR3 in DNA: TGCAGTGCTCTTTTCCGGGACGCCCCAGGGACCCAGTACTTC.

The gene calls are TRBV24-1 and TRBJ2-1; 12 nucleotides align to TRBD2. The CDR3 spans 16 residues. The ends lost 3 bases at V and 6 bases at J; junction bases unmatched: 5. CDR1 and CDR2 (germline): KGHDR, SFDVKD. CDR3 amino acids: CATSDNLAGGLNEQFF. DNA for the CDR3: TGTGCCACCAGTGATAACCTAGCGGGAGGGCTCAATGAGCAGTTCTTC.

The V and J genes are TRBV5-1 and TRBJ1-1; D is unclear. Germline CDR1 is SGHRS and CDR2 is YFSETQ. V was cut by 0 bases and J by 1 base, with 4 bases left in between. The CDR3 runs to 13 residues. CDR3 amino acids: CASSLAQNTEAFF. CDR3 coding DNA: TGCGCCAGCAGCTTGGCTCAGAACACTGAAGCTTTCTTT.

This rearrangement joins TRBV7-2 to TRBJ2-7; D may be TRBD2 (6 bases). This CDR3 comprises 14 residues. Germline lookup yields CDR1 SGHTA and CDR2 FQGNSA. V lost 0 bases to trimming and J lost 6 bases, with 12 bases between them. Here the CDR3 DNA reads TGTGCCAGCAGCTTAGCTGTCGGGAGTATCGAGCAGTACTTC. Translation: CASSLAVGSIEQYF.

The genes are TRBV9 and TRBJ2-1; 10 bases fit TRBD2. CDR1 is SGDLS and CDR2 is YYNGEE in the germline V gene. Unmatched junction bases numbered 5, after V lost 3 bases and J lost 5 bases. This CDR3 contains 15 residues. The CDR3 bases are TGTGCCAGCAGCGCTGTACTAGCGGGGAACAATGAGCAGTTCTTC. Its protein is CASSAVLAGNNEQFF.